The 6 T cell receptor beta chains presented below share a single source sample, sequenced in a study of blood T cell repertoires in COVID-19. Profiled with immunoSEQ multiplex PCR; TCRdb holds only in-frame clones, not every one. The profile covers about 150,000 clones, with approximately 82% appearing a single time and around 9.8% taken by the ten largest. Sequenced input: peripheral blood. The receptors here all came from a woman in her forties or fifties with acute or convalescent COVID-19.

V is TRBV25-1 and J is TRBJ2-5; D remains ambiguous. V was clipped by 8 bases and J by 5 bases, with 6 bases between them. The CDR3 has 10 amino acids. The V gene's germline CDR1 is MGHDK and CDR2 SYGVNS. The CDR3 sequence is CASGRETQYF. In DNA, the CDR3 is TGTGCCAGCGGCAGGGAGACCCAGTACTTC.

The chain recombines TRBV6-7 with TRBJ1-6; possibly TRBD1 for D (6 bases). TRBV6-7 is an ORF, with its function uncertain. V was shortened by 4 bases and J by 3 bases, with 16 bases between the two germline ends. The CDR3 covers 17 residues. CDR3 residues: CASSFNRGSRYNSPLHF. The CDR3 DNA sequence: TGTGCCAGCAGTTTTAATAGGGGGTCGCGCTATAATTCACCCCTCCACTTT.

The genes are TRBV19 and TRBJ1-5, with 8 bases identical to TRBD1. After removal of 3 bases from V and 7 bases from J, the junction contained 14 bases not matched to a gene. The length of the CDR3 is 17 residues. Germline V gives CDR1 LNHDA, CDR2 SQIVND (reference sequence). The CDR3 DNA is TGTGCCAGTAGTATCTCATACCTAGACAGGGGAGAACAGCCCCAGCATTTT. Residues: CASSISYLDRGEQPQHF.

The V call is TRBV6-5, the J call TRBJ2-5, with 10 bases that match TRBD2. CDR3 length equals 14 residues. With 6 bases clipped from V and 5 bases from J, the junction kept 6 bases outside the gene matches. Germline V gene data show CDR1 as MNHEY and CDR2 as SVGAGI. The CDR3 DNA follows: TGTGCCAGCAGGGGGCTAGCGGGGGAGGAGACCCAGTACTTC. This gives the protein CASRGLAGEETQYF.

The CDR3 region is CAISPGLAESTDTQYF. The CDR3 nucleotides are TGTGCCATCAGTCCCGGACTAGCGGAAAGCACAGATACGCAGTATTTT. The chain employs TRBV10-3 and TRBJ2-3; 10 bases line up with TRBD2. The J segment lost 0 bases and the V segment lost 5 bases, leaving 5 bases of the junction unmatched. The CDR3 has 16 amino acids. Germline CDR1 and CDR2: ENHRY and SYGVKD.

The rearrangement links TRBV19 to TRBJ1-1; weak D call: TRBD1 (6 bases). Germline lookup yields CDR1 LNHDA and CDR2 SQIVND (reference sequence). The CDR3 totals 14 residues. V shed 6 bases and J shed 1 base, with 12 bases lying between them. CDR3 residues: CASSILRGNTEAFF. The CDR3 DNA is TGTGCCAGTAGCATACTCAGGGGGAACACTGAAGCTTTCTTT.